This T cell receptor (beta chain) derives from a study of a mutant IDH1 vaccine in newly diagnosed glioma. Study information: Vaccination began 4-6 weeks post radiotherapy alone, or with temozolomide cycles.

V dropped 4 bases and J dropped 14; count of bases not matched to a gene: 9. Per germline, CDR1 MNHNY and CDR2 SVGAGI (reference sequence). This CDR3 is built from 12 residues. Findings and limits, study-wide: Pseudoprogression seemed unlinked to shifts in top peripheral T cell clonotypes.

Sample time point: week 47, end of study. Each vaccine dose was 300 ug of mutant IDH1 20-mer peptide, with topical imiquimod. This clone has only a few counts. Its antigen is undetermined. Method: immunoSEQ multiplex PCR; TCRdb's copy keeps in-frame clones and lacks some. This sample has some 57,000 clones, with roughly 72% found just once. Sequencing was performed on PBMCs, taken from a glioma patient whose treatment included an IDH1 peptide vaccine. The clonotype originates from a woman aged 40 to 49 with glioma. Some clones in this sample may be carry-over from other donors' samples. V and J are TRBV6-6 and TRBJ2-3, with TRBD1 identical over 7 bases. The CDR3 sequence: CASSSPTGAGYF. CDR3 nucleotide sequence: TGTGCCAGCAGTTCTCCAACAGGGGCAGGGTATTTT.